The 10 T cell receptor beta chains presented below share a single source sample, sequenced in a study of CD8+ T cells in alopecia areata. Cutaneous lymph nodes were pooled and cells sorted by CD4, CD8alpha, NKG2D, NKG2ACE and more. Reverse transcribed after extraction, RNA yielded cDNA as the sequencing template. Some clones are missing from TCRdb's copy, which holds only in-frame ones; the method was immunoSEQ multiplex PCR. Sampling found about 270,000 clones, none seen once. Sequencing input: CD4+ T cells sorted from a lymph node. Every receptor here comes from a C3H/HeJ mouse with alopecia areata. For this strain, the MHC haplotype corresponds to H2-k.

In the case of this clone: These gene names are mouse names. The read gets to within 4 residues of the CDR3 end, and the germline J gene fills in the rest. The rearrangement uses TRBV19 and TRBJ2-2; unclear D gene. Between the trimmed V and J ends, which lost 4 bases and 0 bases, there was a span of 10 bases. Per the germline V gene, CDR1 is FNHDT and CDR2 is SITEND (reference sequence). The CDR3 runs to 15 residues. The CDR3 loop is CASSPDNANTGQLYF. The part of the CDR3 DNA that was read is TGTGCCAGCAGTCCCGACAACGCAAACACCGGG.

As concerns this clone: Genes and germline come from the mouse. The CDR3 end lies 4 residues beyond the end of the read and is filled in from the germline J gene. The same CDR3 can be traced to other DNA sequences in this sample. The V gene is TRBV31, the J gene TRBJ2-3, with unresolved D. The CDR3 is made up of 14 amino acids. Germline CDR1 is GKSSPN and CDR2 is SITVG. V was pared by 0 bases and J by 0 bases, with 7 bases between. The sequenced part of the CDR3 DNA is TGTGCCTGGAGTCTAGACAATAGTGCAGAA. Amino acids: CAWSLDNSAE. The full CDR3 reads CAWSLDNSAETLYF.

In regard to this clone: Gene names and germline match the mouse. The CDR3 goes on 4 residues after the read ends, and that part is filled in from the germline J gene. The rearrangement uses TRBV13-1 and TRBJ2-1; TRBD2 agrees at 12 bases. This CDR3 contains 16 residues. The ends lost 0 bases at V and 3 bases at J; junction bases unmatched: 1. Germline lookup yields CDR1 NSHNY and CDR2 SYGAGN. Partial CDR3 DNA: TGTGCCAGCAGTGATGAGGGACTGGGGGGCTATGCT. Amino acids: CASSDEGLGGYA. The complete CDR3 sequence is CASSDEGLGGYAEQFF.

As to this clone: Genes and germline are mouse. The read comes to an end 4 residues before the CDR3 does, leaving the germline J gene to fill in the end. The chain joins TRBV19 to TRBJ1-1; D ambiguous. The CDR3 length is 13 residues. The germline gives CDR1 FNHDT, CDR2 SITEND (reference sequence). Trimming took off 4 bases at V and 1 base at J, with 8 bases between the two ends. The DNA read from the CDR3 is TGTGCCAGCAGTCCCCCAGGGAACACA. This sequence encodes CASSPPGNT. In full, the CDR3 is CASSPPGNTEVFF. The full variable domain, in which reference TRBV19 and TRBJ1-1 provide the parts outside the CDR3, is GGIITQTPKFLIGQEGQKLTLKCQQNFNHDTMYWYRQDSGKGLRLIYYSITENDLQKGDLSEGYDASREKKSSFSLTVTSAQKNEMAVFLCASSPPGNTEVFFGKGTRLTVV.

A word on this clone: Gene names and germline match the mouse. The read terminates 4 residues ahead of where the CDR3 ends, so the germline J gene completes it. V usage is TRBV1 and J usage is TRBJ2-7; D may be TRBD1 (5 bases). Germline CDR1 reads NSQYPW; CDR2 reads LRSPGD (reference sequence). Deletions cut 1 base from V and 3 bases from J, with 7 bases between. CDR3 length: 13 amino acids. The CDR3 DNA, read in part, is TGCACCTGCAGTGCAGGACAGATCTAT. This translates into CTCSAGQIY. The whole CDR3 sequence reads CTCSAGQIYEQYF.

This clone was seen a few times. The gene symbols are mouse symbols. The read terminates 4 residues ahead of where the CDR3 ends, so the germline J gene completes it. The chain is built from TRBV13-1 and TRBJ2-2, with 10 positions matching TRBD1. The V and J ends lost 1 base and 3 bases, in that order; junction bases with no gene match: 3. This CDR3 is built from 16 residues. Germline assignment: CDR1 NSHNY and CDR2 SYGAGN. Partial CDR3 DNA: TGTGCCAGCAGTGATCTGGGACAGGGGTACACCGGG. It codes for CASSDLGQGYTG. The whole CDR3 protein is CASSDLGQGYTGQLYF.

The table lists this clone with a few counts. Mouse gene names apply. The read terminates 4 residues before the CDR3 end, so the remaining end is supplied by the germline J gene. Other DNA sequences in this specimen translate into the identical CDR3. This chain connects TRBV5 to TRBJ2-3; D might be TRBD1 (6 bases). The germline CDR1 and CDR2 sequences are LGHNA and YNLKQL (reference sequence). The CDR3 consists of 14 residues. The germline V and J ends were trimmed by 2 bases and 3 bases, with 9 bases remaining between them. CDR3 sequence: CASSQQGSAETLYF. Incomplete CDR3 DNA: TGTGCCAGCAGCCAACAGGGGTCGGCAGAA.

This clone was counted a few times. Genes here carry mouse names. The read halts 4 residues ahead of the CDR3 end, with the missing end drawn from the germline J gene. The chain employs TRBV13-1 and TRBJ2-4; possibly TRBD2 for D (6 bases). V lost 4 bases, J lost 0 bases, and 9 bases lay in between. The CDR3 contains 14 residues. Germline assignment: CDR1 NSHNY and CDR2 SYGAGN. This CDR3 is CASSLDWSQNTLYF. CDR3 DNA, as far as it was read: TGTGCCAGCAGTCTTGACTGGAGTCAAAAC.

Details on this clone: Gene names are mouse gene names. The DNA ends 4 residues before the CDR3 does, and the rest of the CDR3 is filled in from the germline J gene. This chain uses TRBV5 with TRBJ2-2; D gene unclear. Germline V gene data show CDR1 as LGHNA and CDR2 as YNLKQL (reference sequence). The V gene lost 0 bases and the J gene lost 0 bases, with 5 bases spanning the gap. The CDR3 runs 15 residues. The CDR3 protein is CASSQDYTNTGQLYF. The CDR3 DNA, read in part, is TGTGCCAGCAGCCAAGATTACACAAACACCGGG.

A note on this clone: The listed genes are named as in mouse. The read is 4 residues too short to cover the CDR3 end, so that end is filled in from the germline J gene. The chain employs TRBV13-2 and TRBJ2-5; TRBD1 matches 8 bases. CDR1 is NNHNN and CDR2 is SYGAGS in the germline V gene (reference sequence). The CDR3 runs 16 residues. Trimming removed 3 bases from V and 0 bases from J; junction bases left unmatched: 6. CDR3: CASGAPGQVNQDTQYF. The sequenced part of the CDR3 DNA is TGTGCCAGCGGTGCCCCGGGACAGGTTAACCAAGAC.